Presented here are 9 T cell receptor beta chains from one specimen sequenced in a study of T cell repertoires in cytomegalovirus infection. TCRdb re-called the reads with MiXCR, one entry per CDR3 protein. The sample has under 200,000 distinct CDR3 sequences, approximately 9.6% seen once; the top ten hold about 4.2%. Sequenced: PBMCs. These receptors were taken from a human donor in good health (CMV status not recorded). Some clones in this sample may be carry-over from other donors' samples.

There are many counts of this clonotype. This sequence joins TRBV7-2 and TRBJ1-4; 8 positions match TRBD1. The length of the CDR3 is 15 residues. V was clipped by 5 bases and J by 8 bases; unmatched bases: 10. Germline CDR1 reads SGHTA; CDR2 reads FQGNSA. In nucleotides, the CDR3 is TGTGCCAGCAGCATACAGTCGACAGGGGTGGAAAAACTGTTTTTT. Amino acids: CASSIQSTGVEKLFF.

This clonotype was recorded many times. The gene calls are TRBV28 and TRBJ1-1; D is unresolved. Per germline, CDR1 MDHEN and CDR2 SYDVKM. The CDR3 consists of 14 residues. The V and J ends lost 3 bases and 3 bases respectively, with 11 bases between them. The CDR3 nucleotides are TGTGCCAGCAGTTTCCCTACCGGGTACACTGAAGCTTTCTTT. It codes for CASSFPTGYTEAFF.

This clonotype was observed many times. This rearrangement joins TRBV19 to TRBJ2-2, with unresolved D. This CDR3 region has 15 residues. CDR1 and CDR2 from the germline V gene are LNHDA and SQIVND (reference sequence). V was clipped by 1 base and J by 7 bases, with 13 bases between them. CDR3 region: CASSIGGGSIGELFF. For the CDR3, the DNA is TGTGCCAGTAGTATAGGGGGTGGTAGCATCGGGGAGCTGTTTTTT. Full variable domain (rest looked up from reference TRBV19 and TRBJ2-2): DGGITQSPKYLFRKEGQNVTLSCEQNLNHDAMYWYRQDPGQGLRLIYYSQIVNDFQKGDIAEGYSVSREKKESFPLTVTSAQKNPTAFYLCASSIGGGSIGELFFGEGSRLTVL.

This clonotype was detected many times. The chain recombines TRBV6-2 or TRBV6-3 with TRBJ1-1; no firm D call. The germline V and J ends were trimmed by 0 bases and 1 base, with 6 bases remaining between them. This CDR3 has 14 amino acids. Looked up from germline, CDR1 is MNHEY and CDR2 is SVGEGT. CDR3 sequence reads: CASSYSSPNTEAFF. The DNA for the CDR3 is TGTGCCAGCAGTTACTCCTCTCCGAACACTGAAGCTTTCTTT.

This chain uses TRBV2 with TRBJ2-1; 9 bases map to TRBD2. V trimming: 6 bases; J trimming: 8 bases; junction bases outside the gene matches: 11. The CDR3 spans 15 residues. Germline V lookup: CDR1 SNHLY, CDR2 FYNNEI. Written as DNA, the CDR3 is TGTGCCAGCAGCCCGGCGGTAGCGGGAGTCGATGAGCAGTTCTTC. Translating gives CASSPAVAGVDEQFF.

This clonotype was seen a handful of times. This sequence joins TRBV5-6 and TRBJ2-7; unclear D gene. V dropped 4 bases and J dropped 4 bases, with 15 bases sitting between them. This CDR3 contains 14 residues. The germline V gene encodes CDR1 SGHDT and CDR2 YYEEEE. CDR3 sequence reads: CASSTISGDYEQYF. In nucleotides, the CDR3 is TGTGCCAGCAGCACAATTTCTGGGGATTACGAGCAGTACTTC.

Many counts were recorded for this clonotype. This chain links TRBV28 with TRBJ2-7, with TRBD1 matching over 7 bases. Germline-derived CDR1 and CDR2 are MDHEN and SYDVKM. The length of the CDR3 is 14 residues. The ends lost 6 bases at V and 3 bases at J; junction bases unmatched: 8. Written as DNA, the CDR3 is TGTGCCAGCAGCGGCCGTGGGACAGTCTACGAGCAGTACTTC. Residues: CASSGRGTVYEQYF.

This clonotype was seen ten or more times. The chain couples TRBV7-8 to TRBJ2-3; tentatively, D is TRBD1 or TRBD2 (7 bases each). Per the germline V gene, CDR1 is SGHVS and CDR2 is FQNEAQ. Trimming cost V 0 bases and J 4 bases, with 17 bases left between them. The CDR3 extends over 17 amino acids. The CDR3 region is CASSLAPPRGGSDTQYF. CDR3 nucleotide sequence: TGTGCCAGCAGCTTAGCTCCTCCCAGGGGGGGATCAGATACGCAGTATTTT. Full variable domain (remainder filled in from reference TRBV7-8 and TRBJ2-3): GAGVSQSPRYKVAKRGQDVALRCDPISGHVSLFWYQQALGQGPEFLTYFQNEAQLDKSGLPSDRFFAERPEGSVSTLKIQRTQQEDSAVYLCASSLAPPRGGSDTQYFGPGTRLTVL.

This clonotype appeared many times. This chain connects TRBV7-2 to TRBJ2-3; TRBD2 might be the D (5 bases). The CDR3 is 14 amino acids. The ends were cut back, 2 bases at V and 2 bases at J, with 8 bases in the middle. Germline V gene lookup returns CDR1 SGHTA and CDR2 FQGNSA. CDR3 nucleotides: TGTGCCAGCAGCTTAAGCGGATCCACAGATACGCAGTATTTT. Translating gives CASSLSGSTDTQYF. Filled out from reference TRBV7-2 and TRBJ2-3, the complete variable domain reads GAGVSQSPSNKVTEKGKDVELRCDPISGHTALYWYRQSLGQGLEFLIYFQGNSAPDKSGLPSDRFSAERTGGSVSTLTIQRTQQEDSAVYLCASSLSGSTDTQYFGPGTRLTVL.